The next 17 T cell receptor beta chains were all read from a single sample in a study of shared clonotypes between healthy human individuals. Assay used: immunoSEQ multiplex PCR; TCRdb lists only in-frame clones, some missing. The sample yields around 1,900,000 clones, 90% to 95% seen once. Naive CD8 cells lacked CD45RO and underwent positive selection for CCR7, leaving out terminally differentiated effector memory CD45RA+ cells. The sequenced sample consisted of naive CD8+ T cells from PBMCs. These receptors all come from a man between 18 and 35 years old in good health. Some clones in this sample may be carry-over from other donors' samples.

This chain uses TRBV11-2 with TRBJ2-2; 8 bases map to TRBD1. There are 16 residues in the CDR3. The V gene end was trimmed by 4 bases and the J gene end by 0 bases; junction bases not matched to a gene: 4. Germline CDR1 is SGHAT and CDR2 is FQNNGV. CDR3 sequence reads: CASSYRTGSNTGELFF. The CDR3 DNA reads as TGTGCCAGCAGCTACCGGACAGGGTCGAACACCGGGGAGCTGTTTTTT.

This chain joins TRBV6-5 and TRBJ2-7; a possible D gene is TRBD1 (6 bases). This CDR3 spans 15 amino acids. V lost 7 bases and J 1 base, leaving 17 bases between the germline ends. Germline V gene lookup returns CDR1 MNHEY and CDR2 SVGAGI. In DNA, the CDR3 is TGTGCCAGCACGGATGTGAGGGACATGTCCTACGAGCAGTACTTC. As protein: CASTDVRDMSYEQYF.

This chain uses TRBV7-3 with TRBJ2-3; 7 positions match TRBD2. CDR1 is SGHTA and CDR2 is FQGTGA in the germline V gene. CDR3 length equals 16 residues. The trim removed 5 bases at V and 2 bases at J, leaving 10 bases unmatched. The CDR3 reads CASSRDALADTDTQYF. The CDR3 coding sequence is TGTGCCAGCAGCCGAGATGCGCTAGCGGACACAGATACGCAGTATTTT.

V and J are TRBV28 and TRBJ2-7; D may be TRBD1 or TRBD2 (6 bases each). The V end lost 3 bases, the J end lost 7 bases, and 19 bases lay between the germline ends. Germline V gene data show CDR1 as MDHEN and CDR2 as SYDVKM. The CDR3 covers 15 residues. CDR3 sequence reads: CASSFGGGRVREQYF. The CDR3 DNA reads TGTGCCAGCAGTTTCGGAGGGGGTCGGGTAAGGGAGCAGTACTTC.

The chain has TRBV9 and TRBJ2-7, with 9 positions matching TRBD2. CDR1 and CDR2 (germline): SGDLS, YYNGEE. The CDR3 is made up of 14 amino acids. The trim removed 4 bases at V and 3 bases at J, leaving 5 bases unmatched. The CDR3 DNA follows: TGTGCCAGCAGCTCGAGCGGGGGGAACTACGAGCAGTACTTC. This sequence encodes CASSSSGGNYEQYF.

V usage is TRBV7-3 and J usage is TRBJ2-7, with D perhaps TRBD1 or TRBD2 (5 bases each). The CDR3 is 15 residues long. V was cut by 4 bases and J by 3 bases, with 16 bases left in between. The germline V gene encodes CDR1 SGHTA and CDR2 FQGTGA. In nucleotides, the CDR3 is TGTGCCAGCAGCTCTAGCTTTGTAGGGGACTACGAGCAGTACTTC. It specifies CASSSSFVGDYEQYF.

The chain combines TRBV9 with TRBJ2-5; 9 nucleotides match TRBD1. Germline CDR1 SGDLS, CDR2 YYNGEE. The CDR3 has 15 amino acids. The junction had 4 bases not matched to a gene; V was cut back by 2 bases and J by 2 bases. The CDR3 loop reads CASSVTGGRQETQYF. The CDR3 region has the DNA TGTGCCAGCAGCGTCACAGGGGGCAGGCAAGAGACCCAGTACTTC.

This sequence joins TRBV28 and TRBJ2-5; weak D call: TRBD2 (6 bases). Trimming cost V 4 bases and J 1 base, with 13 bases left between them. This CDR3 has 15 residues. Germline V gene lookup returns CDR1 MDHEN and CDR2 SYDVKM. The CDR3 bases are TGTGCCAGCAGTTCCCGACCGGGACTCCAAGAGACCCAGTACTTC. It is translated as CASSSRPGLQETQYF.

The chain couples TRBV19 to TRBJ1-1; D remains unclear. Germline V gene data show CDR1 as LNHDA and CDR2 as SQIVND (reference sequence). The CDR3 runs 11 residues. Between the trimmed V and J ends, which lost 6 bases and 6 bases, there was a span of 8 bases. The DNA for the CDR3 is TGTGCCAGTAGCCGACATTCTGAAGCTTTCTTT. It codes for CASSRHSEAFF.

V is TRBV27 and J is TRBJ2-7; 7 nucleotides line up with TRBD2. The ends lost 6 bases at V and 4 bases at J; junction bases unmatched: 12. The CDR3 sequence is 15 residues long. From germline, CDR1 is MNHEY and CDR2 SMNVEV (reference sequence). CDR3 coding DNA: TGTGCCAGCAGCCTGGGGGGGATGCAAGGATACGAGCAGTACTTC. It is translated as CASSLGGMQGYEQYF.

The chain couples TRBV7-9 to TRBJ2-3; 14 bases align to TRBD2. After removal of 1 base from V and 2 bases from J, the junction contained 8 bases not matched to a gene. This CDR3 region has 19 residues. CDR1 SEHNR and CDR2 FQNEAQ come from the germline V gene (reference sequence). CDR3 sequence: CASSLVTGTSGRVTDTQYF. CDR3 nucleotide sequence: TGTGCCAGCAGCTTAGTAACCGGGACTAGCGGGAGAGTCACAGATACGCAGTATTTT.

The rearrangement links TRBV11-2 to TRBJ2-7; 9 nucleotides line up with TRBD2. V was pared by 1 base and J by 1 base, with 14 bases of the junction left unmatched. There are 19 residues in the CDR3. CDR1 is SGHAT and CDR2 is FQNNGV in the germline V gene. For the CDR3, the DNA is TGTGCCAGCAGCTTAGCGATTGGGGACCTAGCGGGACGATCCTACGAGCAGTACTTC. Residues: CASSLAIGDLAGRSYEQYF.

CDR3 nucleotides: TGCGCCAGCAGCCAAGAGCCCACTAGCGGGAGTACAGATACGCAGTATTTT. Translation gives CASSQEPTSGSTDTQYF. The chain carries TRBV4-1 and TRBJ2-3, with 11 bases that match TRBD2. CDR1 and CDR2 (germline): MGHRA, YSYEKL. The CDR3 is made up of 17 amino acids. Germline trimming cut 0 bases from V and 3 bases from J; bases unmatched to any gene: 5.

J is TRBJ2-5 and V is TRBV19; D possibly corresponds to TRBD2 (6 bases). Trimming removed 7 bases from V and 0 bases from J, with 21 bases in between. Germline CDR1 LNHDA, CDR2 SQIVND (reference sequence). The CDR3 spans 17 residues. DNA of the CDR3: TGTGCCAGTATGGTTCGTAGGCGCGGAGGGTACCAAGAGACCCAGTACTTC. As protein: CASMVRRRGGYQETQYF.

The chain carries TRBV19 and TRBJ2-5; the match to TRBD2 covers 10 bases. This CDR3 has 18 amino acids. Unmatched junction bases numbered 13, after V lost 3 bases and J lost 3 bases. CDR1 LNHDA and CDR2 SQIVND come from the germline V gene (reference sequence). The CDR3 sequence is CASSMWLAGAEGEETQYF. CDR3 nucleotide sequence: TGTGCCAGTAGTATGTGGCTAGCGGGAGCTGAAGGAGAAGAGACCCAGTACTTC.

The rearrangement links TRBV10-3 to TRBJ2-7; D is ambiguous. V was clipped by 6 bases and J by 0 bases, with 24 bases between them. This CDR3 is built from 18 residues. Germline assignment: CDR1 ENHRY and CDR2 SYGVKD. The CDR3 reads CAISVRAEKSKSSYEQYF. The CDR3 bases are TGTGCCATCAGCGTTAGGGCCGAAAAAAGCAAGAGCTCCTACGAGCAGTACTTC.

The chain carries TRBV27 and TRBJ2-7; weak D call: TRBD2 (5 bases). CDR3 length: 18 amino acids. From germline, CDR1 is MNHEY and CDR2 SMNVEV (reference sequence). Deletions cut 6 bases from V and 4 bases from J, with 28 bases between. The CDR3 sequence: CASSLGPMEAAINYEQYF. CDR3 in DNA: TGTGCCAGCAGCTTGGGCCCGATGGAGGCAGCCATAAATTACGAGCAGTACTTC.